A selection of T cell receptor beta chains follows, all from one sample in a study of blood T cell repertoires in COVID-19. TCRdb's table, derived via immunoSEQ multiplex PCR, lists solely in-frame clones and lacks some. Among some 290,000 clones, roughly 90% were seen once, and the ten largest hold approximately 12%. The sample taken for sequencing was peripheral blood. Receptor source: a woman in her twenties or thirties with COVID-19, enrolled during active disease. The CDR3 runs from the conserved cysteine through the conserved F or W. A D gene is named only where the DNA matches it firmly.

TRBJ1-2 TRBV20-1 TRBD1 CSAKNQGDYTF
TRBJ2-2 TRBV7-9 . CASSRTRVANTGELFF
TRBJ1-3 TRBV29-1 TRBD1 CSVRDRGIAIYF
TRBJ2-1 TRBV10-3 TRBD2 CAISAGTSGGAYNEQFF
TRBJ1-6 TRBV6-4 . CASSDESNSPLHF
TRBJ2-7 TRBV7-6 . CASSPTGFDEQYF
TRBJ1-2 TRBV6-5 TRBD1 CASNLGQSYGYTF
TRBJ2-7 TRBV7-2 TRBD1 CASSLAAGQGASYEQYF
TRBJ1-4 TRBV11-2 TRBD1 CASSLGQGGEKLFF
TRBJ2-7 TRBV3-1/TRBV3-2 TRBD2 CASRSSGGGDEQYF
TRBJ1-4 TRBV30 TRBD1 CAWTTGNNEKLFF
TRBJ2-5 TRBV12-3/TRBV12-4 . CASSPRVQETQYF
TRBJ1-4 TRBV4-1 . CASSPIDRRNEKLFF
TRBJ2-7 TRBV29-1 . CSVALTHMVDEQYF
TRBJ1-5 TRBV10-1 TRBD1 CASSAGQVYQPQHF
TRBJ1-2 TRBV27 . CASRTSGGANYGYTF
TRBJ2-5 TRBV5-1 . CASSFEGGETQYF
TRBJ2-5 TRBV7-8 . CASSPWGGEETQYF
TRBJ1-1 TRBV2 . CASSEASFPGMEAFF
TRBJ2-6 TRBV11-2 TRBD1 CASSPRQGPPPGANVLTF
TRBJ1-2 TRBV18 . CASSRSKNGLYGYTF
TRBJ1-2 TRBV29-1 TRBD1 CSVETRTGENYGYTF
TRBJ2-7 TRBV5-1 TRBD1 CASSWGQTYEQYF
TRBJ1-3 TRBV27 . CASSPLLTGDRNTIYF
TRBJ1-2 TRBV6-5 TRBD1 CASSTGRGQYYGYTF
TRBJ2-5 TRBV5-6 TRBD1 CASSPTGIQETQYF
TRBJ2-7 TRBV5-1 TRBD1 CASSPGTGGDEQYF
TRBJ2-2 TRBV4-1 . CASTSLQGANTGELFF
TRBJ1-2 TRBV30 TRBD1 CAWSRQGKYGYTF
TRBJ2-3 TRBV7-8 TRBD1 CASSLGDRYTDTQYF
TRBJ2-2 TRBV4-1 . CASEEAGELFF
TRBJ2-3 TRBV5-1 TRBD2 CASSPLPQRLAGFTDTQYF
TRBJ2-7 TRBV29-1 TRBD1 CSTRTGYGEQYF
TRBJ2-2 TRBV19 . CASSRGNTGELFF
TRBJ1-1 TRBV19 . CASSWGGNTEAFF
TRBJ2-5 TRBV5-1 TRBD2 CASTLTSGGFETQYF
TRBJ1-2 TRBV29-1 TRBD1 CSVGQGLGYGYTF